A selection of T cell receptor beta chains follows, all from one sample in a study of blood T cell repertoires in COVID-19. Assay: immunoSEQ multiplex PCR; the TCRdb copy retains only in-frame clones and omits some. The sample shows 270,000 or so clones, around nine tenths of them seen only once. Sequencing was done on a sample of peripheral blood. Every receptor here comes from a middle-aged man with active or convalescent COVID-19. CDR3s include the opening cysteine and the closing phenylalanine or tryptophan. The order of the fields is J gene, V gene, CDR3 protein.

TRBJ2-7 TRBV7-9 CASHSGTYEQYF
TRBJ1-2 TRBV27 CASSSSGGRRDGYTF
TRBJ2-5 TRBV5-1 CASRMGAQETQYF
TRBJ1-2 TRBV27 CASSSGAFSYGYTF
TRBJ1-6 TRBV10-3 CAISEPTGIYNSPLHF
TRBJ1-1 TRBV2 CASSLGQGTSGAFF
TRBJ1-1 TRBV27 CASSLWAGNTEAFF
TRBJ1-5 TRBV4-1 CASSQVGQAHQPQHF
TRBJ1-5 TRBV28 CASSFTGGLSNQPQHF
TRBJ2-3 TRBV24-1 CATSDRSDWYTDTQYF
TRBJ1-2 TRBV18 CASSPIHDINYGYTF
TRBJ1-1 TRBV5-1 CASSPHGGDTEAFF
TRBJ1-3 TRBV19 CASRPRQGDDSGSRNTIYF
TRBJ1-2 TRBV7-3 CASSLDTNYGYTF
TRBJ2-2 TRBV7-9 CASSRPRGQDTGELFF
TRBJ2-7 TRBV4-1 CASSQDRAGGGEQYF
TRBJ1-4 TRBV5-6 CASSLWGANEKLFF
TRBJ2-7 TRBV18 CASSPRGQGGTYEQYF
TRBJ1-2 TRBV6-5 CASTYGPLGGGYTF
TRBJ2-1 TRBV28 CASSLPLDRVNDEQFF
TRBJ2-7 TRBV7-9 CASSPPGQGSEQYF
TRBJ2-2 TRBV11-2 CASSLMQSTGELFF
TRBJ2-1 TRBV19 CASSPDLEDEQFF
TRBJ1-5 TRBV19 CASSKLQGAVEPQHF